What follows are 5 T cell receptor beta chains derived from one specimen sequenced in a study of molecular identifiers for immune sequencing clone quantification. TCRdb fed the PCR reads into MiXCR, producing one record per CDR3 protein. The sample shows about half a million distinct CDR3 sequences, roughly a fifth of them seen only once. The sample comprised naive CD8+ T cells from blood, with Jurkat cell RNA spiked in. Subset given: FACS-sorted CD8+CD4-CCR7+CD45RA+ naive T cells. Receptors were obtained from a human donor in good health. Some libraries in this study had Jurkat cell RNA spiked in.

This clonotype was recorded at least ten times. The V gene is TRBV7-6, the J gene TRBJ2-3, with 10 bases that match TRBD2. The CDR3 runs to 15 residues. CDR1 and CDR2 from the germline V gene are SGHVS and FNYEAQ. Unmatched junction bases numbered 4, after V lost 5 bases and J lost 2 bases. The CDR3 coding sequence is TGTGCCAGCAGCCATAGCGGGGGGTACACAGATACGCAGTATTTT. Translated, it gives CASSHSGGYTDTQYF. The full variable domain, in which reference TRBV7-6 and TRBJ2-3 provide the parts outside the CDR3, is GAGVSQSPRYKVTKRGQDVALRCDPISGHVSLYWYRQALGQGPEFLTYFNYEAQQDKSGLPNDRFSAERPEGSISTLTIQRTEQRDSAMYRCASSHSGGYTDTQYFGPGTRLTVL.

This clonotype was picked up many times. The CDR3 spells CASSFGPGAIAVQETQYF. The CDR3 bases are TGTGCCAGCAGCTTCGGTCCAGGGGCAATTGCCGTACAAGAGACCCAGTACTTC. The chain uses TRBV5-4 and TRBJ2-5; tentative D call: TRBD1 (6 bases). V lost 2 bases to trimming and J lost 2 bases, with 22 bases between them. This CDR3 is built from 18 residues. The germline CDR1 and CDR2 sequences are SGHNT and YYREEE (reference sequence).

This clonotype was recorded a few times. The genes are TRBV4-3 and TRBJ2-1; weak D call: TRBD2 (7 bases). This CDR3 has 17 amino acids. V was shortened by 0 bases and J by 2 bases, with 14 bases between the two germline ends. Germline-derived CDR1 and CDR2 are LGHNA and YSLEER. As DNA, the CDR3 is TGCGCCAGCAGCCAAGATGGGGCGGGGGCCGCCTACAATGAGCAGTTCTTC. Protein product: CASSQDGAGAAYNEQFF.

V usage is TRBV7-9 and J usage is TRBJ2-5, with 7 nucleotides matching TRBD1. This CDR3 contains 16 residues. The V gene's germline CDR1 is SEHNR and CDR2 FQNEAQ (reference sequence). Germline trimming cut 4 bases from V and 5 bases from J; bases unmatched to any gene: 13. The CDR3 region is CASSSPLGGFGETQYF. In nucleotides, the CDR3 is TGTGCCAGCAGCTCACCCTTAGGGGGCTTCGGGGAGACCCAGTACTTC.

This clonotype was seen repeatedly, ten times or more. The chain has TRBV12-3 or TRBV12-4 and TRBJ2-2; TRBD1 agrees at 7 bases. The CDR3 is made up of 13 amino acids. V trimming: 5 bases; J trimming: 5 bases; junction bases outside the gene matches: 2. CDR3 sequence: CASSPQGTGELFF. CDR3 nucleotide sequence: TGTGCCAGCAGTCCACAGGGGACCGGGGAGCTGTTTTTT.